The 29 T cell receptor beta chains given below trace back to one sample, sequenced in a study of shared clonotypes between healthy human individuals. The method was immunoSEQ multiplex PCR; TCRdb's version includes in-frame clones alone and lacks a portion of them. The sample holds some 1.4 million clones, roughly 96% seen once. Sample: naive CD4+ T cells sorted from blood. This sample's subset: CD45RA+ positively selected. The receptors here all came from a man younger than 45 in good health.

CDR3 bases: TGTGCCAGCAGTACTAACACCGGGGAGCTGTTTTTT. Translated, it gives CASSTNTGELFF. The chain is built from TRBV6-1 and TRBJ2-2; D unresolved. The CDR3 consists of 12 residues. V lost 5 bases and J 2 bases, leaving 3 bases between the germline ends. Per the germline V gene, CDR1 is MNHNS and CDR2 is SASEGT.

Remarks on this clone: Other DNA sequences in this sample translate to the same CDR3. The chain carries TRBV9 and TRBJ1-5; D call uncertain. Germline-derived CDR1 and CDR2 are SGDLS and YYNGEE. V was clipped by 0 bases and J by 4 bases, with 5 bases between them. This CDR3 is built from 13 residues. This chain's CDR3 is CASSVGLNQPQHF. CDR3 nucleotide sequence: TGTGCCAGCAGCGTAGGCCTTAATCAGCCCCAGCATTTT. Supplemented by reference TRBV9 and TRBJ1-5, the full variable domain reads DSGVTQTPKHLITATGQRVTLRCSPRSGDLSVYWYQQSLDQGLQFLIQYYNGEERAKGNILERFSAQQFPDLHSELNLSSLELGDSALYFCASSVGLNQPQHFGDGTRLSIL.

The gene calls are TRBV4-3 and TRBJ2-3; no firm D call. V was shortened by 1 base and J by 0 bases, with 5 bases between the two germline ends. The germline CDR1 and CDR2 sequences are LGHNA and YSLEER. The CDR3 has 14 amino acids. CDR3 in DNA: TGCGCCAGCAGCCAAGGAATGAGCACAGATACGCAGTATTTT. This codes for CASSQGMSTDTQYF.

This chain uses TRBV19 with TRBJ2-6; D call uncertain. The CDR3 contains 15 residues. Germline V gene lookup returns CDR1 LNHDA and CDR2 SQIVND (reference sequence). Trimming shortened V by 1 base and J by 1 base, and 5 bases separated the two germline ends. The CDR3, as DNA: TGTGCCAGTAGTATAGTTCCATCTGGGGCCAACGTCCTGACTTTC. As protein: CASSIVPSGANVLTF.

The chain links TRBV7-2 to TRBJ2-5; 15 positions match TRBD2. CDR3 length: 16 amino acids. Germline-derived CDR1 and CDR2 are SGHTA and FQGNSA. J was trimmed by 4 bases and V by 5 bases; bases with no gene match: 5. As DNA, the CDR3 is TGTGCCAGCAGCGGGGGACTAGCGGGAGGTAGAGAGACCCAGTACTTC. Translating gives CASSGGLAGGRETQYF. Looking up the rest from reference TRBV7-2 and TRBJ2-5 gives the full variable domain: GAGVSQSPSNKVTEKGKDVELRCDPISGHTALYWYRQSLGQGLEFLIYFQGNSAPDKSGLPSDRFSAERTGGSVSTLTIQRTQQEDSAVYLCASSGGLAGGRETQYFGPGTRLLVL.

This clone appeared once. The chain links TRBV6-1 to TRBJ2-3, with TRBD2 matching 7 bases. Germline CDR1 MNHNS, CDR2 SASEGT. The length of the CDR3 is 15 residues. V shed 5 bases and J 6 bases; nucleotides not matched to a gene: 11. The CDR3 loop is CASSRLAAGLDTQYF. CDR3 bases: TGTGCCAGCAGTCGTCTAGCGGCAGGTTTGGATACGCAGTATTTT.

V is TRBV18 and J is TRBJ2-1, with D possibly TRBD1 on 6 matching bases. The germline V gene has CDR1 KGHSH and CDR2 LQKENI. The CDR3 loop spans 14 amino acids. Trimming removed 3 bases from V and 8 bases from J, with 14 bases in between. The CDR3 nucleotides are TGTGCCAGCTCACCTGGGGACATCTTTTATGAGCAGTTCTTC. Protein: CASSPGDIFYEQFF.

The rearrangement links TRBV6-5 to TRBJ1-1; the D gene is possibly TRBD1 (5 bases). V was cut by 0 bases and J by 4 bases, with 15 bases left in between. Germline-derived CDR1 and CDR2 are MNHEY and SVGAGI. CDR3 length: 16 residues. The CDR3 DNA follows: TGTGCCAGCAGTTACTCGTGGGGCGATGGGGCCACTGAAGCTTTCTTT. It yields the protein CASSYSWGDGATEAFF.

V gene TRBV7-2 combines with J gene TRBJ1-4; D gene unclear. Germline-derived CDR1 and CDR2 are SGHTA and FQGNSA. The CDR3 is made up of 14 amino acids. Trimming pared 6 bases from V and 7 bases from J, leaving 15 bases between. CDR3: CASRSHGDREKLFF. In DNA form, the CDR3 reads TGTGCCAGCAGGTCCCACGGTGATCGTGAAAAACTGTTTTTT.

This clone was recorded a few times. The chain combines TRBV6-1 with TRBJ2-3; tentative D call: TRBD2 (5 bases). The CDR3 is made up of 12 amino acids. The V end lost 3 bases, the J end lost 15 bases, and 16 bases lay between the germline ends. The germline CDR1 and CDR2 sequences are MNHNS and SASEGT. DNA of the CDR3: TGTGCCAGCAGTGAGCACTTCGGCGGGCGATATTTT. Its translation is CASSEHFGGRYF.

The chain combines TRBV7-2 with TRBJ2-6; TRBD1 might be the D (5 bases). Trimming shortened V by 2 bases and J by 2 bases, and 7 bases separated the two germline ends. Germline loops: CDR1 SGHTA, CDR2 FQGNSA. The CDR3 loop spans 15 amino acids. The CDR3 sequence is CASSLRQPGANVLTF. The CDR3 nucleotides read TGTGCCAGCAGCTTAAGACAGCCTGGGGCCAACGTCCTGACTTTC.

The chain links TRBV29-1 to TRBJ2-5; no clear D gene. Looked up from germline, CDR1 is SQVTM and CDR2 is ANQGSEA. Trimming pared 3 bases from V and 3 bases from J, leaving 17 bases between. The CDR3 spans 15 residues. CDR3 region: CSVDGLRAGEETQYF. The CDR3 DNA is TGCAGCGTTGATGGTCTTCGGGCAGGAGAAGAGACCCAGTACTTC.

In this sample, this clone turned up once. The rearrangement uses TRBV30 and TRBJ2-2, with 12 bases lining up with TRBD2. In germline, CDR1 is GTSNPN, CDR2 SVGIG (reference sequence). This CDR3 has 15 residues. Unmatched junction bases numbered 1, after V lost 0 bases and J lost 5 bases. In nucleotides, the CDR3 is TGTGCCTGGAGTGTACTAGCGGGAGGAACCGGGGAGCTGTTTTTT. This translates into CAWSVLAGGTGELFF.

V usage is TRBV28 and J usage is TRBJ1-5; maybe TRBD1 (6 bases). V lost 5 bases, J lost 0 bases, and 14 bases lay in between. CDR1 is MDHEN, CDR2 SYDVKM, per germline. The CDR3 runs 16 residues. DNA for the CDR3: TGTGCCAGCAGTGCCCCCGGACAGTATAGCAATCAGCCCCAGCATTTT. This gives the protein CASSAPGQYSNQPQHF.

This clone was observed once. CDR3 coding DNA: TGTGCCTGGAGTGTAAACAGGGGGCAGGCCGGAGCTTTCTTT. This gives the protein CAWSVNRGQAGAFF. The V and J genes are TRBV30 and TRBJ1-1; 9 bases are a match to TRBD1. The CDR3 has 14 amino acids. V was pared by 0 bases and J by 10 bases, with 9 bases of the junction left unmatched. Germline values: CDR1 GTSNPN, CDR2 SVGIG (reference sequence).

This clone has more than one count but fewer than ten. The chain couples TRBV5-8 to TRBJ1-2; D might be TRBD1 (6 bases). CDR1 is SGHTS and CDR2 is YDEGEE in the germline V gene. Trimming pared 4 bases from V and 6 bases from J, leaving 22 bases between. The CDR3 extends over 16 amino acids. The CDR3 sequence is CASSDLFAGDIDGYTF. The CDR3 DNA reads as TGTGCCAGCAGCGACCTCTTTGCAGGGGATATCGATGGCTACACCTTC. The variable domain in full, with the rest retrieved from reference TRBV5-8 and TRBJ1-2, is EAGVTQSPTHLIKTRGQQATLRCSPISGHTSVYWYQQALGLGLQFLLWYDEGEERNRGNFPPRFSGRQFPNYSSELNVNALELEDSALYLCASSDLFAGDIDGYTFGSGTRLTVV.

V and J are TRBV5-4 and TRBJ2-1; 14 nucleotides agree with TRBD2. V lost 4 bases and J lost 3; bases outside the gene matches: 6. Germline V lookup: CDR1 SGHNT, CDR2 YYREEE (reference sequence). The CDR3 is 17 amino acids. The CDR3 sequence is CASSLGLAGGIYNEQFF. The CDR3 coding sequence is TGTGCCAGCAGCCTAGGACTAGCGGGAGGTATCTACAATGAGCAGTTCTTC.

V usage is TRBV6-5 and J usage is TRBJ2-7, with 13 positions matching TRBD2. Germline lookup yields CDR1 MNHEY and CDR2 SVGAGI. The V gene end was trimmed by 6 bases and the J gene end by 6 bases; junction bases not matched to a gene: 2. The CDR3 totals 13 residues. The CDR3 region has the DNA TGTGCCAGCAGCAGGACTAGCGGGGGCGAGCAGTACTTC. It specifies CASSRTSGGEQYF.

The chain employs TRBV21-1 and TRBJ2-1; the table names TRBD1, a call not compared with the DNA. TRBV21-1 has pseudogene status. This CDR3 has 15 amino acids. The CDR3 bases are TGTGCCAGTAGCCCGTGGGACAGGGGGCCCAATGAGCAGTTCTTC. Amino acids: CASSPWDRGPNEQFF.

This chain joins TRBV6-5 and TRBJ2-7, with 8 bases aligning to TRBD2. Unmatched junction bases numbered 8, after V lost 5 bases and J lost 5 bases. The CDR3 contains 14 residues. CDR1 and CDR2 (germline): MNHEY, SVGAGI. The CDR3 DNA reads as TGTGCCAGCAGTGACCTAGCGGGCATTAACGAGCAGTACTTC. This codes for CASSDLAGINEQYF.

The rearrangement uses TRBV5-1 and TRBJ2-1; 11 nucleotides line up with TRBD2. This CDR3 is 16 amino acids long. Trimming at V came to 0 bases and at J to 9 bases, leaving 8 bases not matched to a gene. Germline V CDR1 and CDR2: SGHRS, YFSETQ. The CDR3 sequence is CASSLGLAGGESEQFF. For the CDR3, the DNA is TGCGCCAGCAGCTTGGGGCTAGCGGGAGGCGAGAGTGAGCAGTTCTTC.

The rearrangement joins TRBV27 to TRBJ2-5; possibly TRBD2 for D (6 bases). CDR3 length: 16 amino acids. Germline assignment: CDR1 MNHEY and CDR2 SMNVEV (reference sequence). Deletions cut 5 bases from V and 4 bases from J, with 20 bases between. CDR3 DNA: TGTGCCAGCAGTCCCGTCCGGGGGTTTCCTGTAGAGACCCAGTACTTC. It codes for CASSPVRGFPVETQYF.

The rearrangement links TRBV4-1 to TRBJ2-1; 9 bases align to TRBD2. V trimming: 2 bases; J trimming: 3 bases; junction bases outside the gene matches: 11. This CDR3 is built from 18 residues. Looked up from germline, CDR1 is MGHRA and CDR2 is YSYEKL. CDR3 in amino acids: CASSQHFSSSGIYNEQFF. The CDR3 coding sequence is TGCGCCAGCAGCCAACACTTCTCCTCTAGCGGGATCTACAATGAGCAGTTCTTC.

The chain is built from TRBV30 and TRBJ2-7; D is unclear. The CDR3 consists of 14 residues. Trimming removed 1 base from V and 0 bases from J, with 10 bases in between. From germline, CDR1 is GTSNPN and CDR2 SVGIG (reference sequence). The CDR3 DNA reads TGTGCCTGGAGTGAGAACAGCTACTCCTACGAGCAGTACTTC. Its protein product is CAWSENSYSYEQYF.

V usage is TRBV15 and J usage is TRBJ2-1, with D possibly being TRBD1 or TRBD2 (5 bases each). Trimming left V 0 bases short and J 9 bases short, with 12 bases between. From germline, CDR1 is LNHNV and CDR2 YYDKDF (reference sequence). CDR3 length: 14 amino acids. The DNA of the CDR3 is TGTGCCACCAGCAGAGATGTCAGGGAGAGTGAGCAGTTCTTC. It encodes CATSRDVRESEQFF.

The V and J genes are TRBV7-2 and TRBJ2-7, with 7 bases lining up with TRBD1. Germline V gene data show CDR1 as SGHTA and CDR2 as FQGNSA. The CDR3 sequence is 17 residues long. The junction had 10 bases not matched to a gene; V was cut back by 1 base and J by 1 base. The CDR3 nucleotides are TGTGCCAGCAGCTTAGGGGCCCCGAGACAGGGTTCCTACGAGCAGTACTTC. Protein sequence: CASSLGAPRQGSYEQYF.

The CDR3 spells CASSQKTDSNEQFF. CDR3 sequence (DNA): TGTGCCAGCAGCCAGAAAACAGACAGCAATGAGCAGTTCTTC. The chain couples TRBV5-4 to TRBJ2-1, with a tentative D call TRBD1 (5 bases). V dropped 4 bases and J dropped 6 bases, with 14 bases sitting between them. The CDR3 has 14 amino acids. Germline V CDR1 and CDR2: SGHNT, YYREEE (reference sequence).

V and J are TRBV11-2 and TRBJ1-1; possibly TRBD1 for D (6 bases). Per the germline V gene, CDR1 is SGHAT and CDR2 is FQNNGV. This CDR3 spans 17 amino acids. V lost 5 bases and J lost 1, with 20 bases in between. The CDR3: CASSPASGAGANTEAFF. CDR3 nucleotide sequence: TGTGCCAGCAGCCCAGCGAGCGGAGCAGGGGCGAACACTGAAGCTTTCTTT.

The chain carries TRBV6-5 and TRBJ2-3, with a possible D match to TRBD2 (5 bases). The germline V gene has CDR1 MNHEY and CDR2 SVGAGI. There are 16 residues in the CDR3. V gave up 1 base and J gave up 2 bases, with 13 bases separating them. CDR3 protein: CASSYFRGQATDTQYF. The CDR3 region has the DNA TGTGCCAGCAGTTACTTCCGCGGGCAAGCCACAGATACGCAGTATTTT.